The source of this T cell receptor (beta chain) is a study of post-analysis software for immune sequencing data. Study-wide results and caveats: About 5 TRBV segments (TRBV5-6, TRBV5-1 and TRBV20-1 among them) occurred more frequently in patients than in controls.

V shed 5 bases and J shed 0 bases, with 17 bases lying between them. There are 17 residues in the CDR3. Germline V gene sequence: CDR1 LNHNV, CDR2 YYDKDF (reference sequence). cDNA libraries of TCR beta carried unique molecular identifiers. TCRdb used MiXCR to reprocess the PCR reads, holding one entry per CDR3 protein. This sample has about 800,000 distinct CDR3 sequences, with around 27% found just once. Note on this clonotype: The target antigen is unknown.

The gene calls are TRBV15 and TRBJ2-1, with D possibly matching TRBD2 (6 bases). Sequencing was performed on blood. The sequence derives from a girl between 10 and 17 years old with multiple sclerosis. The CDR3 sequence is CATSRSYSGSSYNEQFF. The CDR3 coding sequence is TGTGCCACCAGCCGATCGTATAGCGGCAGCTCCTACAATGAGCAGTTCTTC.